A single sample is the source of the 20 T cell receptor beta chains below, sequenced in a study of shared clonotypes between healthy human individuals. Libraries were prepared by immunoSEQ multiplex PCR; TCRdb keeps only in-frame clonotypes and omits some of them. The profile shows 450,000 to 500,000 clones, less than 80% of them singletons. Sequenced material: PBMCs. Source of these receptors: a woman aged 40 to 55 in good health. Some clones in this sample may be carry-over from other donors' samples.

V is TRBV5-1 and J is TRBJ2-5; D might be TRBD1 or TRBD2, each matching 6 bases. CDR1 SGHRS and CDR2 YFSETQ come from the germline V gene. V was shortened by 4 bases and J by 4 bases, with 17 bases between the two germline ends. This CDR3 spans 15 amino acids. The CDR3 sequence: CASSQEWGASETQYF. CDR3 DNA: TGCGCCAGCAGCCAGGAGTGGGGGGCATCAGAGACCCAGTACTTC.

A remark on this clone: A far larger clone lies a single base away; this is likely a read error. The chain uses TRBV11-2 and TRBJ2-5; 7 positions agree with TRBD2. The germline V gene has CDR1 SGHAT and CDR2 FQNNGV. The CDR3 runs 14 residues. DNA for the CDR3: TGTGCCAGCAGCCCGGGGGGTCGTCAAGGGACCCAGTACTTC. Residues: CASSPGGRQGTQYF.

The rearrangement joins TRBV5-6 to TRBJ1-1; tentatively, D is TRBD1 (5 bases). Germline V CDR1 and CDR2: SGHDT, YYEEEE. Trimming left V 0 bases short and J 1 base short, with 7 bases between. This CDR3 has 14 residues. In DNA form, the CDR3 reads TGTGCCAGCAGCTTGGACCAGGGGAACACTGAAGCTTTCTTT. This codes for CASSLDQGNTEAFF.

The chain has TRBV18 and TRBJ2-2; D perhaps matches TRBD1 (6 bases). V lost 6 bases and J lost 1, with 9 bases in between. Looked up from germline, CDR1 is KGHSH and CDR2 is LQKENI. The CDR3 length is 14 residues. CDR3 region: CASSGTMNTGELFF. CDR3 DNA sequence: TGTGCCAGCTCCGGGACAATGAACACCGGGGAGCTGTTTTTT. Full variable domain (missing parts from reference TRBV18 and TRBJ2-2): NAGVMQNPRHLVRRRGQEARLRCSPMKGHSHVYWYRQLPEEGLKFMVYLQKENIIDESGMPKERFSAEFPKEGPSILRIQQVVRGDSAAYFCASSGTMNTGELFFGEGSRLTVL.

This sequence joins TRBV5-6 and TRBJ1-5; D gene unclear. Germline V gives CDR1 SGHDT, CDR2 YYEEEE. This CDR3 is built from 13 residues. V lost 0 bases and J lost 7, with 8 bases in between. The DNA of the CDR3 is TGTGCCAGCAGCTTGGGAAGTGAGCAGCCCCAGCATTTT. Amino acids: CASSLGSEQPQHF. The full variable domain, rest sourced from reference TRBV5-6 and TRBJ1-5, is DAGVTQSPTHLIKTRGQQVTLRCSPKSGHDTVSWYQQALGQGPQFIFQYYEEEERQRGNFPDRFSGHQFPNYSSELNVNALLLGDSALYLCASSLGSEQPQHFGDGTRLSIL.

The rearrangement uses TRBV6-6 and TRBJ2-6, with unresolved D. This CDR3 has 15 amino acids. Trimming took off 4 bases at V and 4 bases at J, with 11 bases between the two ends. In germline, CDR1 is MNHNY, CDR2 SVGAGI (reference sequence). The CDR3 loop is CASSSTRPGANVLTF. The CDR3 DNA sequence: TGTGCCAGCAGTTCCACAAGACCGGGGGCCAACGTCCTGACTTTC.

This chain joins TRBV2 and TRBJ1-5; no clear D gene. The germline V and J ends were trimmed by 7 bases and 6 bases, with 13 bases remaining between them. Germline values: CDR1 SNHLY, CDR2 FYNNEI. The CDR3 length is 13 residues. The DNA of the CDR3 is TGTGCCAGCACATCCCGATTCCTTCAGCCCCAGCATTTT. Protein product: CASTSRFLQPQHF.

The CDR3 loop is CASRGGTRVRHEQYF. DNA of the CDR3: TGTGCCAGCCGCGGAGGGACCAGGGTTCGCCACGAGCAGTACTTC. V and J are TRBV6-5 and TRBJ2-7; D might be TRBD2 (6 bases). Germline V CDR1 and CDR2: MNHEY, SVGAGI. V lost 8 bases and J 5 bases, leaving 22 bases between the germline ends. The CDR3 consists of 15 residues.

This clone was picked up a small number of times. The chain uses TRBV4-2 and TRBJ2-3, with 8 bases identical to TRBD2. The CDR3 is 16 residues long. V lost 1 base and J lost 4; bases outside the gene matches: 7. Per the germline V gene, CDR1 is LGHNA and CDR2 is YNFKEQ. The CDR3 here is CASSQVLSGSADTQYF. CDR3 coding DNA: TGTGCCAGCAGCCAAGTCCTCAGCGGGAGTGCAGATACGCAGTATTTT.

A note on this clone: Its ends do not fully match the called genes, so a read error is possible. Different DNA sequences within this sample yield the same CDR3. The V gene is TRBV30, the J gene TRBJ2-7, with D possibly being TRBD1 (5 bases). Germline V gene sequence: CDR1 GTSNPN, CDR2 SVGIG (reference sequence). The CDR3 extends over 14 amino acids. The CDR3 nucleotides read TGTGCCTGGGCTGACAGCGCCCTGAAAAACGAACAGTACTTC. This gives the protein CAWADSALKNEQYF.

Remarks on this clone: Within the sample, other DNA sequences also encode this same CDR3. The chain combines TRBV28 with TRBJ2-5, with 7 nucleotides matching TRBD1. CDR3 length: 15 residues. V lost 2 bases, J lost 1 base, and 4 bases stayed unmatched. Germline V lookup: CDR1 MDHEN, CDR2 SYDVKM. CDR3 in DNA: TGTGCCAGCAGTTTACCGGGACAGTTCCAAGAGACCCAGTACTTC. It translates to CASSLPGQFQETQYF.

The CDR3 protein is CASSPQLWGAGELFF. The CDR3 coding sequence is TGTGCCAGCAGCCCCCAACTCTGGGGGGCCGGGGAGCTGTTTTTT. The rearrangement joins TRBV7-3 to TRBJ2-2, with D possibly matching TRBD2 (6 bases). From germline, CDR1 is SGHTA and CDR2 FQGTGA. Trimming removed 5 bases from V and 6 bases from J, with 16 bases in between. CDR3 size: 15 residues.

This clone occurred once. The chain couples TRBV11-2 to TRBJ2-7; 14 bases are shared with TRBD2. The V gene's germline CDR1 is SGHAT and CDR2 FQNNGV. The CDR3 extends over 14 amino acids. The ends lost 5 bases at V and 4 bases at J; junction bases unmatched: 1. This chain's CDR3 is CASSGTSGSYEQYF. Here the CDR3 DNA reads TGTGCCAGCAGCGGGACTAGCGGGAGTTACGAGCAGTACTTC.

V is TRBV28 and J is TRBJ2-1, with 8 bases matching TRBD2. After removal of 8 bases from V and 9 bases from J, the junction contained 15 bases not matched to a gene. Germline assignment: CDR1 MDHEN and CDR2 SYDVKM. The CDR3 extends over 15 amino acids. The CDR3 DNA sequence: TGTGCCAGCTCCTCAACGGGAGGGAGCGGCCCTGAGCAGTTCTTC. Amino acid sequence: CASSSTGGSGPEQFF.

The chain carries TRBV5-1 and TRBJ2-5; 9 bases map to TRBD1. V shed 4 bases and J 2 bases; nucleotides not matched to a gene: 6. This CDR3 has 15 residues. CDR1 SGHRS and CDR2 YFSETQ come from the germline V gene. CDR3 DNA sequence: TGCGCCAGCAGCATCCGCGGACAGGGGCAAGAGACCCAGTACTTC. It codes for CASSIRGQGQETQYF.

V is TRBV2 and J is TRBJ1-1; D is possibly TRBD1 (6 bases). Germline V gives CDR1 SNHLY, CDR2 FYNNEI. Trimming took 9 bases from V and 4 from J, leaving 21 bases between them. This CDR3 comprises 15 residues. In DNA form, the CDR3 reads TGTGCCAGGCCCCCGGGGGCGGAGTATGGCACTGAAGCTTTCTTT. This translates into CARPPGAEYGTEAFF.

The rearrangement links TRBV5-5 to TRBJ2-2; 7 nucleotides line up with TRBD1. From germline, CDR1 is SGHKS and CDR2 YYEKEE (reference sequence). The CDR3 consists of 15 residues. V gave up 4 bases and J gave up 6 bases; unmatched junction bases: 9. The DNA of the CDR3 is TGTGCCAGCAGCCCCGGACAGGCCGGGGCCGGGGAGCTGTTTTTT. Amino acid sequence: CASSPGQAGAGELFF.

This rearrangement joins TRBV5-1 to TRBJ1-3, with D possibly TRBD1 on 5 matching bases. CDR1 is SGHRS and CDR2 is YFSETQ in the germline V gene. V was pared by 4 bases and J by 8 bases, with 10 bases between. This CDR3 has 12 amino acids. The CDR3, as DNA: TGCGCCAGCAGCCCCCCGGGGGACACCATATATTTT. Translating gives CASSPPGDTIYF.

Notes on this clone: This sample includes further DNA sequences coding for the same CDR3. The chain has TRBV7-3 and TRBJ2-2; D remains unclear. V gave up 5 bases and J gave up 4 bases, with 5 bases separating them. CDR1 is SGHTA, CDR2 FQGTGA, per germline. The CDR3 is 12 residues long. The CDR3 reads CASSPTTGELFF. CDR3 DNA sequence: TGTGCCAGCAGCCCAACCACCGGGGAGCTGTTTTTT.

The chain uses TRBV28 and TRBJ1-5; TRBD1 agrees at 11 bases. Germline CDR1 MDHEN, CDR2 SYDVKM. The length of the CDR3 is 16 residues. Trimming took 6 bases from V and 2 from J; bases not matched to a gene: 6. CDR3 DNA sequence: TGTGCCAGCAGCAGGACAGGGGGCTTGGGCAATCAGCCCCAGCATTTT. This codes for CASSRTGGLGNQPQHF. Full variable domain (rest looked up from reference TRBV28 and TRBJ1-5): DVKVTQSSRYLVKRTGEKVFLECVQDMDHENMFWYRQDPGLGLRLIYFSYDVKMKEKGDIPEGYSVSREKKERFSLILESASTNQTSMYLCASSRTGGLGNQPQHFGDGTRLSIL.